This paragraph covers one T cell receptor (beta chain) sequence. Its target is unknown. In germline, CDR1 is SGDLS, CDR2 YYNGEE. This CDR3 is 16 amino acids long. Every TCR beta cDNA library bore unique molecular identifiers. T cells numbering about 0.85 to 10 million yielded cDNA molecules that totaled about 500,000. TCRdb reprocessed the PCR reads with MiXCR, giving one entry per CDR3 protein. Here the sample spans about 810,000 distinct CDR3 sequences, approximately 57% being singletons. This record belongs to a study of post-analysis software for immune sequencing data. General study findings and limits: Normalized Chao1 diversity was significantly reduced in patients versus controls. When the samples were clustered directly with F measure, those that had been prepared in the same batch showed strong co-clustering. The five TRBV segments detected at higher frequency in patients than in controls included TRBV5-6, TRBV5-1 and TRBV20-1.

The V and J genes are TRBV9 and TRBJ2-4; possible D gene TRBD2, 5 bases. The DNA matches TRBJ2-7 better at its end, which makes the J call doubtful. The specimen was blood. This TCR came from a girl between 10 and 17 years old with multiple sclerosis. In DNA, the CDR3 is TGTGCCAGCAGCGTGCAAGGAGGTGGTACCCCCTACGAGCAGTACTTC. This codes for CASSVQGGGTPYEQYF.